These T cell receptor beta chains were read from a single sample in a study of chemoradiotherapy in HPV16-positive cancers. The method was immunoSEQ multiplex PCR; TCRdb's version includes in-frame clones alone and lacks a portion of them. In the table there are about 32,000 clones, 88% of which are singletons. The sample was blood, taken from a patient who underwent chemoradiotherapy. Receptors were obtained from a human donor with HPV-associated anogenital cancer. CDR3s include the opening cysteine and the closing phenylalanine or tryptophan. A D gene is named only where the DNA matches it firmly. Only some rows state a clone size, as once, few, many or a class for expanded clones.

v_call	d_call	clone_size	j_call	cdr3_nt	cdr3_aa
TRBV7-8	.	.	TRBJ2-2	TGTGCCAGCAGCTTAGTGGACACCGGGGAGCTGTTTTTT	CASSLVDTGELFF
TRBV19	TRBD2	.	TRBJ2-1	TGTGCCAGTAGGGGGGAGGGGATGGAGCAGTTCTTC	CASRGEGMEQFF
TRBV7-8	.	.	TRBJ1-1	TGTGCCAGCAGCTTAGCCTGGGAGCGCACTGAAGCTTTCTTT	CASSLAWERTEAFF
TRBV6-5	.	.	TRBJ2-5	TGTGCCAGCAGTCCTACCCGACTAGAGAAGACCCAGTACTTC	CASSPTRLEKTQYF
TRBV5-4	TRBD1	.	TRBJ2-3	TGTGCCAGCAGCTTGCCCTACAGGGGAACAGATACGCAGTATTTT	CASSLPYRGTDTQYF
TRBV28	TRBD1	once	TRBJ1-1	TGTGCCAGCAGGGGACAGCAAGCTTTCTTT	CASRGQQAFF
TRBV5-6	TRBD1	.	TRBJ1-6	TGTGCCAGCAGCTTCGGACAGGGAGGTTCACCCCTCCACTTT	CASSFGQGGSPLHF
TRBV2	TRBD2	.	TRBJ2-3	TGTGCCAGCAGTGAATACGGGAGGGCGGGCGCAGATACGCAGTATTTT	CASSEYGRAGADTQYF
TRBV30	TRBD1	.	TRBJ1-2	TGTGCCTGGAGTGTGGAGGGGGACAGCTATGGCTACACCTTC	CAWSVEGDSYGYTF
TRBV5-1	TRBD1	.	TRBJ2-1	TGCGCCAGCAGCTTGGCTACAGGGGGACGGTACAATGAGCAGTTCTTC	CASSLATGGRYNEQFF
TRBV20-1	.	.	TRBJ2-7	TGCAGTGCTCACCTACAAGCCGAGCAGTACTTC	CSAHLQAEQYF
TRBV19	TRBD1	.	TRBJ2-5	TGTGCCAGTAGTAGGACCCTCGACAGGGCCGGGGAGACCCAGTACTTC	CASSRTLDRAGETQYF